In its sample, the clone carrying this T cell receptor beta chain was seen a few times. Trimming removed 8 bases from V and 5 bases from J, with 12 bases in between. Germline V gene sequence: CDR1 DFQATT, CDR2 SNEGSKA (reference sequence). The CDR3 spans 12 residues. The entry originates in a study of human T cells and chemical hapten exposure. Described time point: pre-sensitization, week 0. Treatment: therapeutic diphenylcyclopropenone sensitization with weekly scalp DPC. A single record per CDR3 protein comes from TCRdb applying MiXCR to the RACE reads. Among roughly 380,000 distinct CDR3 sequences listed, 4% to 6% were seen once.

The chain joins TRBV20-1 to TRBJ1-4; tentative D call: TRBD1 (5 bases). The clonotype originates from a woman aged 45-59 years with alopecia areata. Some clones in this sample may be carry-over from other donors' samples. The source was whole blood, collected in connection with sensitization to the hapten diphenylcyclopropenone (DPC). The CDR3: CSRRDLNEKLFF. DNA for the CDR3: TGCAGTCGTCGGGACCTGAATGAAAAACTGTTTTTT.